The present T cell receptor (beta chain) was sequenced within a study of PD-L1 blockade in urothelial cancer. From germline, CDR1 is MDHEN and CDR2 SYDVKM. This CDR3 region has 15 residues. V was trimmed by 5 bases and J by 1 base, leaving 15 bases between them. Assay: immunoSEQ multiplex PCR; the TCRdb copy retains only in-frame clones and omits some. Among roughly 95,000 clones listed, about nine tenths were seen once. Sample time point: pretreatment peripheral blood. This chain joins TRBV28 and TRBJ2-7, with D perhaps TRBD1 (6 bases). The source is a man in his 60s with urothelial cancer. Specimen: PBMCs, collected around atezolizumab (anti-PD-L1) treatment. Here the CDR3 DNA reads TGTGCCAGCAGTGCCTTCGGGACATTGTCCTACGAGCAGTACTTC. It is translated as CASSAFGTLSYEQYF.